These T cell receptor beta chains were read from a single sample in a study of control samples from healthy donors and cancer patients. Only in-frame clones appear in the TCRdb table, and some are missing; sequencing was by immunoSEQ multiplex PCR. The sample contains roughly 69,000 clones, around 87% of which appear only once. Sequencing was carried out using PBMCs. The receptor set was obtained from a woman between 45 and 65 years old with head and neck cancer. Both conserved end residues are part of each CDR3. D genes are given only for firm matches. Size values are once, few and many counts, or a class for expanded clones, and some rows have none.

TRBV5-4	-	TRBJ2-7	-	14	CASSPDGQTYEQYF	TGTGCCAGCAGCCCCGACGGGCAAACCTACGAGCAGTACTTC
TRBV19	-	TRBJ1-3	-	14	CASSIRGTGNTIYF	TGTGCCAGTAGTATAAGGGGTACTGGAAACACCATATATTTT
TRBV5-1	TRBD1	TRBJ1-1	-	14	CASSSTGGFPEAFF	TGCGCCAGCAGCTCGACAGGGGGCTTCCCTGAAGCTTTCTTT
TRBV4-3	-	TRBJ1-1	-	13	CASSQVTGSEAFF	TGCGCCAGCAGCCAAGTAACAGGGTCTGAAGCTTTCTTT
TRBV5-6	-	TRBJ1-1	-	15	CASSLTGTTYTEAFF	TGTGCCAGCAGCTTGACAGGAACTACCTACACTGAAGCTTTCTTT
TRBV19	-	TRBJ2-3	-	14	CASTGDIRTDTQYF	TGTGCCAGTACAGGGGACATACGCACAGATACGCAGTATTTT
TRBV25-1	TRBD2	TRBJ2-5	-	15	CASSSSGGGKETQYF	TGTGCCAGCAGTTCGAGCGGGGGAGGGAAAGAGACCCAGTACTTC
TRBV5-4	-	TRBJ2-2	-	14	CASSAGQGARELFF	TGTGCCAGCAGCGCAGGGCAAGGGGCGCGGGAGCTGTTTTTT
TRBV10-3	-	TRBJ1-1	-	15	CAISEFGTANTEAFF	TGTGCCATCAGTGAGTTTGGGACGGCAAACACTGAAGCTTTCTTT
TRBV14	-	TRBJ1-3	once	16	CASSLHRERSGNTIYF	TGTGCCAGCAGCCTCCACAGGGAGCGCTCTGGAAACACCATATATTTT
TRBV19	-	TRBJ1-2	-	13	CASSMVGNYGYTF	TGTGCCAGTAGTATGGTCGGAAACTATGGCTACACCTTC
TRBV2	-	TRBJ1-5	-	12	CASSSNSQPQHF	TGTGCCAGCAGTTCTAACTCACAGCCCCAGCATTTT
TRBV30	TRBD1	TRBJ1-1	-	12	CAWGRQGAKAFF	TGTGCCTGGGGGAGACAGGGGGCAAAAGCTTTCTTT
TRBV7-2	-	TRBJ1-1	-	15	CASSSSGGMNTEAFF	TGTGCCAGCAGCTCATCTGGGGGGATGAACACTGAAGCTTTCTTT
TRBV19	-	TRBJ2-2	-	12	CASSIWTGELFF	TGTGCCAGTAGTATATGGACCGGGGAGCTGTTTTTT
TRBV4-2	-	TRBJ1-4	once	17	CASSQESTAATNEKLFF	TGTGCCAGCAGCCAAGAAAGCACGGCTGCAACTAATGAAAAACTGTTTTTT
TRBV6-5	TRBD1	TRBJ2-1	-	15	CASTTRQGSYNEQFF	TGTGCCAGCACTACTAGACAGGGCTCCTACAATGAGCAGTTCTTC